This entry lists 23 T cell receptor beta chains sequenced from one sample in a study of CXCR3-negative and CXCR3-positive naive CD8 T cells. Study results and caveats: In CXCR3-positive naive cells, the TRB CDR3s were more hydrophobic than in CXCR3-negative naive cells.

Their cognate antigens are unknown. Preparation of TRB cDNA libraries relied on 5' RACE carrying UMI labels. TCRdb reprocessed the 5' RACE reads and keeps a single row for each CDR3 protein, giving no DNA. This sample's clone table lists 6,000 to 8,500 distinct CDR3 sequences. Source material: naive CXCR3+ CD8+ T cells from blood. Subset specified: CD45RO-CCR7+CD27+CD95- naive CD8+ T cells expressing CXCR3 (TNR3+). These receptors were collected from a human donor in good health. Some clones in this sample may be carry-over from other donors' samples.

The J gene is TRBJ2-5, the V gene TRBV7-9; the D call from TCRdb, TRBD1, cannot be confirmed without DNA. The germline V gene encodes CDR1 SEHNR and CDR2 FQNEAQ (reference sequence). The CDR3 extends over 16 amino acids. The CDR3 loop is CASSFIGTGGQETQYF.

This clonotype registers medium-sized by frequency. The gene calls are TRBV12-3 or TRBV12-4 and TRBJ1-5; TCRdb's D call, TRBD1, is unchecked because there is no DNA. The CDR3 sequence is 12 residues long. The CDR3 loop is CASRIGGQPQHF.

The J gene is TRBJ2-7, the V gene TRBV28; the D call from TCRdb, TRBD1, cannot be confirmed without DNA. Germline lookup yields CDR1 MDHEN and CDR2 SYDVKM. This CDR3 has 15 residues. CDR3 amino acids: CASSSLRDNSYEQYF.

The V gene is TRBV25-1, the J gene TRBJ2-7; TCRdb's D gene call, TRBD1, goes unchecked for lack of DNA. Per the germline V gene, CDR1 is MGHDK and CDR2 is SYGVNS. This CDR3 is built from 11 residues. The CDR3 reads CASSGGRLKDF.

The gene calls are TRBV2 and TRBJ2-5; the D call from TCRdb, TRBD1, cannot be confirmed without DNA. The CDR3 extends over 15 amino acids. The germline CDR1 and CDR2 sequences are SNHLY and FYNNEI. The CDR3 reads CASRDLTGGWETQYF.

The chain employs TRBV7-9 and TRBJ1-1; absent DNA, TCRdb's TRBD1 call cannot be checked. The germline V gene encodes CDR1 SEHNR and CDR2 FQNEAQ (reference sequence). This CDR3 is 14 amino acids long. The CDR3 sequence: CASSLTQDGTEAFF.

The genes are TRBV29-1 and TRBJ2-2; TCRdb designates TRBD1, a call that cannot be tested without DNA. The germline V gene encodes CDR1 SQVTM and CDR2 ANQGSEA. This CDR3 spans 13 amino acids. The CDR3 loop is CSVETVNTGELFF.

The chain is built from TRBV19 and TRBJ2-7. The CDR3 has 17 amino acids. The V gene's germline CDR1 is LNHDA and CDR2 SQIVND (reference sequence). CDR3 in amino acids: CASSITADPTRSYEQYF.

The chain carries TRBV20-1 and TRBJ1-3; as DNA is missing, the TRBD1 call by TCRdb cannot be tested. This CDR3 spans 14 amino acids. CDR1 is DFQATT and CDR2 is SNEGSKA in the germline V gene (reference sequence). The CDR3: CSASQGPTGNTIYF.

This clonotype ranks as medium-sized (0.01 to 0.1%) in terms of frequency. This chain uses TRBV4-2 with TRBJ2-5; TCRdb calls TRBD2, which cannot be checked without DNA. This CDR3 has 16 residues. The germline gives CDR1 LGHNA, CDR2 YNFKEQ. CDR3 in amino acids: CASSQAAPLSPETQYF.

V is TRBV5-4 and J is TRBJ2-7. Per the germline V gene, CDR1 is SGHNT and CDR2 is YYREEE (reference sequence). This CDR3 has 14 amino acids. Here the CDR3 reads CASSFRGGSYEQYF.

The chain is built from TRBV9 and TRBJ2-1; TCRdb reports TRBD2, a call that lacks DNA to check it against. Germline assignment: CDR1 SGDLS and CDR2 YYNGEE. The CDR3 loop spans 16 amino acids. The CDR3 sequence is CASSVELAGAYNGQFF. The full variable domain, rest sourced from reference TRBV9 and TRBJ2-1, is DSGVTQTPKHLITATGQRVTLRCSPRSGDLSVYWYQQSLDQGLQFLIQYYNGEERAKGNILERFSAQQFPDLHSELNLSSLELGDSALYFCASSVELAGAYNGQFFGPGTRLTVL.

This sequence joins TRBV4-2 and TRBJ2-1; TCRdb gives TRBD2 as the D gene, but with no DNA this cannot be confirmed. CDR3 length: 14 residues. Germline V gene data show CDR1 as LGHNA and CDR2 as YNFKEQ. The CDR3 reads CASSQERLDNEQFF.

The rearrangement joins TRBV7-8 to TRBJ1-5; checking the TCRdb D call of TRBD1 is not possible without DNA. Germline CDR1 is SGHVS and CDR2 is FQNEAQ. The CDR3 consists of 15 residues. The CDR3 is CASSRDTNSNQPQHF.

In terms of frequency, this clonotype is medium-sized. CDR3 protein: CASSFLGSPFDEQFF. The chain combines TRBV5-1 with TRBJ2-1; TCRdb outputs TRBD1, but without DNA this stays unchecked. Germline V gene sequence: CDR1 SGHRS, CDR2 YFSETQ. The CDR3 is 15 residues long.

CDR3 residues: CASSASGGFKNEQYF. The V call is TRBV9, the J call TRBJ2-7; lacking DNA, the TRBD2 call made by TCRdb goes unchecked. CDR3 size: 15 residues. Germline CDR1 SGDLS, CDR2 YYNGEE.

Measured by frequency, this clonotype is medium-sized (0.01 to 0.1%). The V gene is TRBV12-3 or TRBV12-4, the J gene TRBJ2-6; the D call of TRBD1 rests on TCRdb alone, since no DNA is present to check it. There are 15 residues in the CDR3. CDR3 sequence reads: CASSPQGPGANVLTF.

This sequence joins TRBV7-7 and TRBJ2-1. Germline-derived CDR1 and CDR2 are SSHAT and FNYEAQ (reference sequence). CDR3 length: 13 amino acids. The CDR3 spells CASSLNGYNEQFF.

The chain employs TRBV29-1 and TRBJ2-1; TCRdb returns TRBD1, unconfirmable since there is no DNA. Germline V CDR1 and CDR2: SQVTM, ANQGSEA. The CDR3 contains 14 residues. This chain's CDR3 is CSVVGITGGNAQSF.

This clonotype is labeled medium-sized based on frequency. The rearrangement links TRBV5-1 to TRBJ2-1; TCRdb names TRBD1, which stays unverified in the absence of DNA. Per germline, CDR1 SGHRS and CDR2 YFSETQ. The CDR3 spans 15 residues. The CDR3 is CASSLEAGFTDEQFF.

V usage is TRBV19 and J usage is TRBJ2-1; the D gene TCRdb calls, TRBD2, cannot be checked with no DNA. This CDR3 contains 14 residues. CDR1 and CDR2 from the germline V gene are LNHDA and SQIVND (reference sequence). The CDR3 sequence is CASSIKEGPGEQFF.

Frequency places this clonotype as medium-sized. V and J are TRBV5-1 and TRBJ2-7; no DNA is available, so the TRBD1 call from TCRdb remains unchecked. This CDR3 has 14 residues. CDR1 is SGHRS, CDR2 YFSETQ, per germline. CDR3 amino acids: CASSSGQGIDEQYF.

V usage is TRBV7-9 and J usage is TRBJ2-3; TCRdb calls TRBD2, which cannot be checked without DNA. Germline V gene lookup returns CDR1 SEHNR and CDR2 FQNEAQ (reference sequence). CDR3 length equals 18 residues. The CDR3 spells CASSPPRGSGRAEDTQYF.